The clone carrying this T cell receptor beta chain occurred once. Its antigen is still unknown. The CDR3 loop spans 14 amino acids. The V gene's germline CDR1 is SNHLY and CDR2 FYNNEI. The V gene lost 4 bases and the J gene lost 3 bases, with 9 bases spanning the gap. At the time of sampling, donors were nominally healthy, though unrecorded immune exposures were likely. This entry comes from a study of cytomegalovirus exposure and HLA in healthy donors. Study-level background: Early on, a data release was issued that held 80 million or so unique TCRs from HLA-typed donors. Findings of the study overall: It was 150 to 200 TCR beta chains that were listed as cytomegalovirus-associated.

13 Jbeta primers and 60 Vbeta primers were used for the PCR. Data came from immunoSEQ multiplex PCR; TCRdb stores just in-frame clones and leaves some out. The repertoire consists of 95,000 to 110,000 clones, with over 70% occurring once and the leading ten covering approximately 4%. The chain employs TRBV2 and TRBJ2-2, with D maybe TRBD1 (6 bases). Sequencing was carried out using PBMCs. This receptor was taken from a man in his fifties or sixties in good health and CMV-seropositive. The CDR3 loop is CASSVEGDTGELFF. The CDR3 DNA reads TGTGCCAGCAGTGTTGAGGGGGACACCGGGGAGCTGTTTTTT.